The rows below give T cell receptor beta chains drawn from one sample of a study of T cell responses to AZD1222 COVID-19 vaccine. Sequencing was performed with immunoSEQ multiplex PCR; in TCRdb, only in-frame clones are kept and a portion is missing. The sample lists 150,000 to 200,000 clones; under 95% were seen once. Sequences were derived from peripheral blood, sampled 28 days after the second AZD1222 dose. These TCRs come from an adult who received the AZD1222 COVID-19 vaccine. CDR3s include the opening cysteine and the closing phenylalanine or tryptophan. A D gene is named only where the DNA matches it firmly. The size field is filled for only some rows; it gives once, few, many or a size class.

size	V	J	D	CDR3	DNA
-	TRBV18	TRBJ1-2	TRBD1	CASSPGTANYGYTF	TGTGCCAGCTCACCGGGGACAGCCAACTATGGCTACACCTTC
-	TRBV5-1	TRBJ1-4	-	CASRIEPSANEKLFF	TGCGCCAGCAGGATCGAACCCTCCGCTAATGAAAAACTGTTTTTT
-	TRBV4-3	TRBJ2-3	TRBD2	CASSQDLVAGTSTDTQYF	TGCGCCAGCAGCCAAGATTTGGTAGCGGGGACTAGCACAGATACGCAGTATTTT
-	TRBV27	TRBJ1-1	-	CASRDGLWGTEAFF	TGTGCCAGCCGAGACGGCCTTTGGGGCACTGAAGCTTTCTTT
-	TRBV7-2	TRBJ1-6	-	CASSLEAGFRNSPLHF	TGTGCCAGCAGCTTAGAGGCGGGGTTTCGAAATTCACCCCTCCACTTT
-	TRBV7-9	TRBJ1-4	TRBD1	CASSILQGAGEKLFF	TGTGCCAGCAGCATACTACAGGGGGCGGGTGAAAAACTGTTTTTT
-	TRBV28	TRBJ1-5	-	CASRDSQPRGQPQHF	TGTGCCAGCAGGGACAGCCAACCGAGAGGTCAGCCCCAGCATTTT
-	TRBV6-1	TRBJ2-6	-	CASSERGARSGANVLTF	TGTGCCAGCAGTGAAAGGGGGGCCCGCTCTGGGGCCAACGTCCTGACTTTC
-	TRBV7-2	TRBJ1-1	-	CASSLNREADEAFF	TGTGCCAGCAGCTTAAACAGGGAGGCGGATGAAGCTTTCTTT
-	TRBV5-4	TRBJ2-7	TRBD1	CASSLVPGQQYEQYF	TGTGCCAGCAGCTTGGTACCGGGACAGCAGTACGAGCAGTACTTC
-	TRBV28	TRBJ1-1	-	CASSLGRGGITEAFF	TGTGCCAGCAGTTTGGGTCGGGGAGGAATCACTGAAGCTTTCTTT
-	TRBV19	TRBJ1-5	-	CASSDRGDQPQHF	TGTGCCAGTAGTGATAGGGGGGATCAGCCCCAGCATTTT
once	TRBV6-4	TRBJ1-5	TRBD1	CASSDSGQGCQPQHF	TGTGCCAGCAGTGACTCCGGACAGGGGTGTCAGCCCCAGCATTTT
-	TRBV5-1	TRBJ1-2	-	CASSFNSGNYGYTF	TGCGCCAGCAGCTTCAATTCCGGGAACTATGGCTACACCTTC
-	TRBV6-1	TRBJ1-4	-	CASSGRGTGPTNEKLFF	TGTGCCAGCAGTGGCCGGGGTACAGGTCCAACTAATGAAAAACTGTTTTTT
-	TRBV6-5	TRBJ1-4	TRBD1	CASSYQGQGNEKLFF	TGTGCCAGCAGTTACCAGGGACAGGGTAATGAAAAACTGTTTTTT
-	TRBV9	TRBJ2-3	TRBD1	CASSVEIGGFTDTQYF	TGTGCCAGCAGCGTGGAGATAGGGGGCTTCACAGATACGCAGTATTTT